This T cell receptor beta chain stems from a study of T cell responses to AZD1222 COVID-19 vaccine (dated by TCRdb to the early 2020s). About the full investigation: Because spike-specific TCR depth and breadth did not differ between the two schedules, AZD1222 recipients who got a second dose at roughly 4 weeks were pooled with those who got a second dose at roughly 12 weeks. Trial participants were enrolled by age into 18-55, 56-69 and 70-plus year subgroups, with approximately 150, 30 and 60 TCR-sequenced participants respectively. A total of just over 230 trial participants underwent TCR sequencing, of whom roughly 210 had received two doses of AZD1222 and 26 had received two doses of the MenACWY control vaccine. General conclusions and limits of the study: Participants were mostly white British and included more females than males, and it was suggested by the authors that clonal diversity may have been underestimated. Conclusions about previously exposed vaccinees are limited, since just a handful of AZD1222 recipients were seropositive for SARS-CoV-2 at baseline. Spike-specific TCR breadth and depth rose significantly after two AZD1222 doses compared with day 0 and with MenACWY recipients. The 56-69-year group was small, and its depth increase did not reach significance, likely because of low power. Because no day 14 peak-response samples were available, the repertoires could be characterized only after the peak T cell response. Reportedly, close to half of the unique spike-specific TCRs recognized epitopes lying outside the regions that are mutated in the B.1.351 and B.1.1.7 variants. Vaccine-associated CD4 TCRs spanned the whole spike protein, with dominant responses in regions 160-218 and 743-854.

What this sample's time point label stands for: baseline before first vaccination. Vaccinee samples were obtained from the UK trials COV001 and COV002, which included a single-blind randomized controlled phase 2/3 trial of AZD1222 (ChAdOx1 nCoV-19) in healthy adults. Trial participant PBMC samples were collected at day 0 and day 28 after the second dose for TCRbeta chain sequencing. Cut back by 5 bases and 10 bases, the V and J ends lie 8 bases apart. The CDR3 sequence holds 11 residues, the cysteine and phenylalanine included. Solely the CDR3 DNA is kept, with 33 bases framed from the first base. CDR1 and CDR2 (SGHTA, FQGNSA) derive from the germline V gene. With respect to this clone: The specificity of this receptor is unknown. Base-call qualities are not available, and no considerably larger clone is one nucleotide away.

The CDR3 regions of human TCRbeta chains were analyzed by immunosequencing. On the authors' methods: TCRs in the repertoires were compared against a reference library of SARS-CoV-2-specific TCRs that had been generated with the MIRA antigen-specificity platform. Breadth meant the fraction of unique TCRs that were SARS-CoV-2-associated, whereas depth meant the fraction of total T cells that were SARS-CoV-2-associated. Using the MIRA data, each spike-specific TCR was assigned both to the spike region to which the TCR was reactive and to a CD4 or CD8 class. Log10-transformed breadth and depth values were compared by one-way ANOVA with Sidak's multiple comparisons tests. TCRdb provides this immuneACCESS table in a form limited to in-frame rearrangements. Some clones are lacking; in checked studies, under half of them reflect an unresolved V gene, and why the rest are absent is not known. D and trimming come from the DNA, and the V and J calls and clone size come from that table. The table for this sample lists around 120,000 clones; 92% of them were counted only once. The top ten hold about 1.2% of the sample.

The receptor was derived from an adult in good health. The material was peripheral blood, obtained on day 0 of AZD1222 vaccination. The chain uses TRBV7-2 and TRBJ2-2; no D gene call is confident. The DNA sequence is as follows: TGTGCCAGCAGCCCCCTTGAGGAGCTGTTTTTT. It is translated as CASSPLEELFF.